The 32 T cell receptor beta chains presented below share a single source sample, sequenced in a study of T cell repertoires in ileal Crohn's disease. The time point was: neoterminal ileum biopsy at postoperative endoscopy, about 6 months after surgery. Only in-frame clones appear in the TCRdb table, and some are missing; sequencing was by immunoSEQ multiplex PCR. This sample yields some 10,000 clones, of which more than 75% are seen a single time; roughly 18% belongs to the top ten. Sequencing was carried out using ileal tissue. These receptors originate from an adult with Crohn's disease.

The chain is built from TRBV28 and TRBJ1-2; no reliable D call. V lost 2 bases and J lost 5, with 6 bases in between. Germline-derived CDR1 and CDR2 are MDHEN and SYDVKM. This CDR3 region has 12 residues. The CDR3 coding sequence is TGTGCCAGCAGTTTACCCCAATATGGCTACACCTTC. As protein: CASSLPQYGYTF.

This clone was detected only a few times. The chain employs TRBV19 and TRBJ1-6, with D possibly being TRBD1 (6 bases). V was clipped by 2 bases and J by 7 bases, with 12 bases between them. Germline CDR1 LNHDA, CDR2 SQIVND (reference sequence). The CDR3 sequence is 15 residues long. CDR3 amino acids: CASSILAQGNSPLHF. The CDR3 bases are TGTGCCAGTAGTATACTGGCACAGGGAAATTCACCCCTCCACTTT.

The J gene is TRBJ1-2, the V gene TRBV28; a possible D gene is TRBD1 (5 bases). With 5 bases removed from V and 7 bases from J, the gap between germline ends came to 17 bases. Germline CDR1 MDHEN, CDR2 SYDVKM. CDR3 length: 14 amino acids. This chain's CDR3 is CASSNHRGLGGYTF. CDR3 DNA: TGTGCCAGCAGTAACCACCGGGGACTGGGTGGCTACACCTTC.

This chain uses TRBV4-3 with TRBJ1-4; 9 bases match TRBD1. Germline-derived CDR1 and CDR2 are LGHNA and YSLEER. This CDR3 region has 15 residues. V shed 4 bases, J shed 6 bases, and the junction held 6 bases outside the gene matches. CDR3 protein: CASSPTGQGDEKLFF. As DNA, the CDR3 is TGCGCCAGCAGCCCCACGGGACAGGGTGATGAAAAACTGTTTTTT.

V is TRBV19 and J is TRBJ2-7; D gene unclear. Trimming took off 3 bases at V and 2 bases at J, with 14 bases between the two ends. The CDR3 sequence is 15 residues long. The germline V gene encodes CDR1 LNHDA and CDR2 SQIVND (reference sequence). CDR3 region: CASSIRPFGAYEQYF. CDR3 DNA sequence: TGTGCCAGTAGTATTCGGCCTTTCGGAGCCTACGAGCAGTACTTC.

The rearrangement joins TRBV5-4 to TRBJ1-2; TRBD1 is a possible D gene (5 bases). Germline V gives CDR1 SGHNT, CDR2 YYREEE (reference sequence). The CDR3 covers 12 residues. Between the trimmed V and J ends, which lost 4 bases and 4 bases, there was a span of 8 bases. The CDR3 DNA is TGTGCCAGCAGCCTAGGGGTCTATGGCTACACCTTC. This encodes CASSLGVYGYTF.

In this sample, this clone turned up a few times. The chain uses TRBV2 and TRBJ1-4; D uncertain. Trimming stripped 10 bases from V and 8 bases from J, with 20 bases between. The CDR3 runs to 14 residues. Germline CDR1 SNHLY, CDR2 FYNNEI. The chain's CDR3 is CATISSPGVEKLFF. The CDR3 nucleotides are TGTGCCACGATATCAAGTCCGGGAGTGGAAAAACTGTTTTTT.

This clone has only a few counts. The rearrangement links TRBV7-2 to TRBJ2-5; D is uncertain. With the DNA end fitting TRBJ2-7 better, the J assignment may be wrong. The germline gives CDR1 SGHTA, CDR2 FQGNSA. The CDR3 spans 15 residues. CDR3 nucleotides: TGTGCCAGCAGTTCCTATTATTCAAGTTCCTACGAGCAGTACTTC. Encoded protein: CASSSYYSSSYEQYF.

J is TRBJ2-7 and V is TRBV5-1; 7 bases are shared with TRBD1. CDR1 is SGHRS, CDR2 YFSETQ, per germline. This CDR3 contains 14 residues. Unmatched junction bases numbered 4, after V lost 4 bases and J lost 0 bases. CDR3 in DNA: TGCGCCAGCAGCACGGCAGGGGGCTCCTACGAGCAGTACTTC. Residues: CASSTAGGSYEQYF.

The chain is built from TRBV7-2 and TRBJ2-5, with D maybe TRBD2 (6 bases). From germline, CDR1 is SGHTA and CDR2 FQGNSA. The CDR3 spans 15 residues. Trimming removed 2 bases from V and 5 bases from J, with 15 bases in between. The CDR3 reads CASSLRGFHTETQYF. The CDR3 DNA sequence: TGTGCCAGCAGCTTACGGGGGTTCCATACGGAGACCCAGTACTTC.

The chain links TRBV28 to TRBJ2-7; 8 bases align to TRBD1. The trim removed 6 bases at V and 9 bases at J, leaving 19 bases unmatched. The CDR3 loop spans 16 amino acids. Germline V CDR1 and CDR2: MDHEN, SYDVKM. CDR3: CASRGEQGGGRGGQYF. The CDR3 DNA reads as TGTGCCAGCAGGGGAGAACAGGGGGGCGGTAGGGGCGGGCAGTACTTC.

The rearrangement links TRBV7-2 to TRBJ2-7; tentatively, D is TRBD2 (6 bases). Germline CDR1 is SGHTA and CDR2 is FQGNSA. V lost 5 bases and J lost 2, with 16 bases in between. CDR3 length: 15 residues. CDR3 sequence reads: CASSPRLVTPYEQYF. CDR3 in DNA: TGTGCCAGCAGCCCACGACTAGTGACCCCCTACGAGCAGTACTTC.

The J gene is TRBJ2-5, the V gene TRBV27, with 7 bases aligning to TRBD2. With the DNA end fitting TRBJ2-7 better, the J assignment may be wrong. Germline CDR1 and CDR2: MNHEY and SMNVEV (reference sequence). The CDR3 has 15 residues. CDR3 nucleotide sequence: TGTGCCAGCAGTATAAATAGCGGGTCCCCATACGAGCAGTACTTC. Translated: CASSINSGSPYEQYF.

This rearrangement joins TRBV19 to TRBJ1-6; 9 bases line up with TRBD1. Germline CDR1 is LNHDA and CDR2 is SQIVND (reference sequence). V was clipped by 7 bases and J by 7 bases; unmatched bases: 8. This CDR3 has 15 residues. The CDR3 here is CASNILGQGNSPLHF. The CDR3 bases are TGTGCCAGTAACATCCTGGGACAGGGAAATTCACCCCTCCACTTT.

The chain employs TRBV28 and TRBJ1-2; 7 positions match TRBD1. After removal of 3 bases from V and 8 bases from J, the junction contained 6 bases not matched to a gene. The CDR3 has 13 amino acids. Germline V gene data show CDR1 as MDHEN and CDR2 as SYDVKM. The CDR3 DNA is TGTGCCAGCAGTTTGTCCGACAGGGAAGGCTACACCTTC. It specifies CASSLSDREGYTF.

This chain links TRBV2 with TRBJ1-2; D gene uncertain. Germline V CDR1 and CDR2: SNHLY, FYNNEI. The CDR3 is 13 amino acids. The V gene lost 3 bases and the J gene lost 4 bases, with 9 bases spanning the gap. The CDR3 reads CASSEGEIYGYTF. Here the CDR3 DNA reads TGTGCCAGCAGTGAGGGAGAGATCTATGGCTACACCTTC.

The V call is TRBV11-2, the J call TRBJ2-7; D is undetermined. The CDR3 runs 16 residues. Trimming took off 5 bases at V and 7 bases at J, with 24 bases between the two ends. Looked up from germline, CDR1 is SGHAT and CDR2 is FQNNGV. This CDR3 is CASSDLIFPPRREQYF. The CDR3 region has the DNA TGTGCCAGCAGCGATTTAATTTTCCCCCCCCGCCGGGAGCAGTACTTC. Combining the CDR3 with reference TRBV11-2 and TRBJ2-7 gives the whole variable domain EAGVAQSPRYKIIEKRQSVAFWCNPISGHATLYWYQQILGQGPKLLIQFQNNGVVDDSQLPKDRFSAERLKGVDSTLKIQPAKLEDSAVYLCASSDLIFPPRREQYFGPGTRLTVT.

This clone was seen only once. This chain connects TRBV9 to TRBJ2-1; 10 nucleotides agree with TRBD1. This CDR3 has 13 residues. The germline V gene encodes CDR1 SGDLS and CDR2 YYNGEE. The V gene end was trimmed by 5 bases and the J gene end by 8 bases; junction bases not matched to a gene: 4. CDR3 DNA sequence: TGTGCCAGCAGTCGAGGGACAGGGGATGAGCAGTTCTTC. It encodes CASSRGTGDEQFF.

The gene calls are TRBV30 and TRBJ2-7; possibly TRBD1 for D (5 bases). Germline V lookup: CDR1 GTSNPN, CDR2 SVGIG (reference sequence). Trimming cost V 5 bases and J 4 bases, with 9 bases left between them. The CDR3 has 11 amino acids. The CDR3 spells CAWAAGYEQYF. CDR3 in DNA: TGTGCCTGGGCGGCAGGGTACGAGCAGTACTTC.

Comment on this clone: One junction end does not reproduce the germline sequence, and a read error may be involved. The CDR3 nucleotides are TGCGCCAGCAGTCCAGGACTAGCGGGAGAGACCTACGAGCAGTACTTC. It is translated as CASSPGLAGETYEQYF. This chain joins TRBV11-2 and TRBJ2-7; TRBD2 matches 13 bases. Germline CDR1 SGHAT, CDR2 FQNNGV. The CDR3 has 16 residues.

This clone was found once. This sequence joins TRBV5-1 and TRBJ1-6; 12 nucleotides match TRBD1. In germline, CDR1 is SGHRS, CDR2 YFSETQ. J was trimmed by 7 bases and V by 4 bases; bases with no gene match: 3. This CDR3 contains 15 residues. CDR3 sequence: CASSGTGGANSPLHF. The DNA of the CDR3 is TGCGCCAGCAGCGGGACAGGGGGCGCGAATTCACCCCTCCACTTT.

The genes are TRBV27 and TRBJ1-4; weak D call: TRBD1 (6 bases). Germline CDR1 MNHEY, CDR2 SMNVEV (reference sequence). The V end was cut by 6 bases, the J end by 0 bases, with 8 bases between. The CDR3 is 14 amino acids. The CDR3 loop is CASRRTATNEKLFF. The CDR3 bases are TGTGCCAGCAGAAGGACAGCAACTAATGAAAAACTGTTTTTT.

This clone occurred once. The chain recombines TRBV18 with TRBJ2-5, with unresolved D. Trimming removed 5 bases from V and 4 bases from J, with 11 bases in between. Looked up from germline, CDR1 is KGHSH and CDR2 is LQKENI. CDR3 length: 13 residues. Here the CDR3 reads CASSSNYGETQYF. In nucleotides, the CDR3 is TGTGCCAGCTCATCAAACTACGGAGAGACCCAGTACTTC.

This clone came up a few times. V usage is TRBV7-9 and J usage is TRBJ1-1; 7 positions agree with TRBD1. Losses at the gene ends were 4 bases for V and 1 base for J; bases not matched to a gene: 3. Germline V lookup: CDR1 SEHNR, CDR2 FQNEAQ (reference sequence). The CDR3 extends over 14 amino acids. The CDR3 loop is CASSYTGENTEAFF. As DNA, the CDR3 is TGTGCCAGCAGCTATACAGGGGAGAACACTGAAGCTTTCTTT.

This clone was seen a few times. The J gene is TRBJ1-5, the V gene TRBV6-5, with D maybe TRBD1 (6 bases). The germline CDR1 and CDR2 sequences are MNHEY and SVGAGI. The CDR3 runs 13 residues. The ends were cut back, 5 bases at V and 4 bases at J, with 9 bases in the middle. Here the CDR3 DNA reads TGTGCCAGCAGTGACAGGCGAAATCAGCCCCAGCATTTT. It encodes CASSDRRNQPQHF.

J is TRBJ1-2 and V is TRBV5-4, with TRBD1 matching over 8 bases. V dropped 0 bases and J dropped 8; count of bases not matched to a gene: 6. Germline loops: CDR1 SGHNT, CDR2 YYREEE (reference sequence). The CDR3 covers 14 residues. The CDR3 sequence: CASSLVLSGGGYTF. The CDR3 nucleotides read TGTGCCAGCAGCTTGGTACTTTCAGGGGGCGGCTACACCTTC.

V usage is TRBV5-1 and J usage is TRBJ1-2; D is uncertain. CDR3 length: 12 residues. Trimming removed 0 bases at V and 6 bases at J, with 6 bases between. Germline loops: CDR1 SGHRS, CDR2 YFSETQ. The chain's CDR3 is CASSLGRDGYTF. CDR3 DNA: TGCGCCAGCAGCTTGGGGAGGGATGGCTACACCTTC.

Here the CDR3 DNA reads TGCGCCAGCAGCGCTTTGGGGGGGCCCTTCTCCTACGAGCAGTACTTC. Protein: CASSALGGPFSYEQYF. This chain joins TRBV4-1 and TRBJ2-7; TRBD2 is a possible D gene (7 bases). CDR1 and CDR2 (germline): MGHRA, YSYEKL. V shed 5 bases and J shed 0 bases, with 17 bases lying between them. The CDR3 runs 16 residues.

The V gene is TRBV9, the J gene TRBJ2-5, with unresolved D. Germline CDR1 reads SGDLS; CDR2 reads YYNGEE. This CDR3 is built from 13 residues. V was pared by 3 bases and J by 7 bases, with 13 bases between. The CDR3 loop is CASSASRRGTQYF. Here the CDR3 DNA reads TGTGCCAGCAGCGCCAGTCGGAGAGGGACCCAGTACTTC. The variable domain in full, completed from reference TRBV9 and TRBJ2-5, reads DSGVTQTPKHLITATGQRVTLRCSPRSGDLSVYWYQQSLDQGLQFLIQYYNGEERAKGNILERFSAQQFPDLHSELNLSSLELGDSALYFCASSASRRGTQYFGPGTRLLVL.

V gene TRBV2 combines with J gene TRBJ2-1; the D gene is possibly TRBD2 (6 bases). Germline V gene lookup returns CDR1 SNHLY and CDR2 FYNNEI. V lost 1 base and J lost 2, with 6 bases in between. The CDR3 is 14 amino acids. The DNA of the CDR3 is TGTGCCAGCAGTGAAGGACTAGCCTACAATGAGCAGTTCTTC. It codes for CASSEGLAYNEQFF.

The CDR3 is CASSPPTGFYEQYF. The CDR3 bases are TGTGCCAGCTCACCACCAACAGGGTTCTACGAGCAGTACTTC. The rearrangement joins TRBV18 to TRBJ2-7, with D possibly matching TRBD1 (6 bases). Germline V gene sequence: CDR1 KGHSH, CDR2 LQKENI. V was clipped by 0 bases and J by 3 bases, with 9 bases between them. The CDR3 runs 14 residues.

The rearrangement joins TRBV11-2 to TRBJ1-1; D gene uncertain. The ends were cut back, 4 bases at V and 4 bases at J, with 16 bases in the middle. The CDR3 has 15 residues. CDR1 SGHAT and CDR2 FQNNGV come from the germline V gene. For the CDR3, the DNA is TGTGCCAGCAGCTCCCCGATCTCGCGGGGCACTGAAGCTTTCTTT. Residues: CASSSPISRGTEAFF.